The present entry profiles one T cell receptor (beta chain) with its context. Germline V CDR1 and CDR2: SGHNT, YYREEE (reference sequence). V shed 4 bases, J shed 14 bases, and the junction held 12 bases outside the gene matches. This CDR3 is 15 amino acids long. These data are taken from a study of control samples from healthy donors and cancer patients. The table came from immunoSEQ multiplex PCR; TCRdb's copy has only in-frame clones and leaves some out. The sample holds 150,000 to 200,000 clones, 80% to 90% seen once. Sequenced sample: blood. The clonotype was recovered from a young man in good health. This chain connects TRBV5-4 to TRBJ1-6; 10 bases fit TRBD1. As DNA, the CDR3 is TGTGCCAGCAGCCTCAGGACAGGGGGGATTGGCACCCTCCACTTT. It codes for CASSLRTGGIGTLHF.